The T cell receptor beta chain under discussion was sequenced for a study of OX40 agonist ivuxolimab in advanced cancers. Study overall: While on treatment, patients had intravenous ivuxolimab at 0.01 to 10 mg/kg every 2 weeks.

TCRdb's copy holds only in-frame clones and misses some; the assay was immunoSEQ multiplex PCR. In the table there are 83,000 or so clones, roughly 80% of which are singletons. The V end was cut by 2 bases, the J end by 7 bases, with 11 bases between. The CDR3 spans 13 residues. Germline CDR1 KGHSH, CDR2 LQKENI. The material was CD4+ or CD8+ T cells sorted from blood, obtained in a trial of the OX40 agonist ivuxolimab. This TCR was recovered from an adult with an advanced solid tumor such as melanoma, head and neck, liver or kidney cancer. This chain uses TRBV18 with TRBJ1-2; no clear D. The CDR3 is CASSPEGSSGYTF. The CDR3 DNA is TGTGCCAGCTCACCAGAAGGTTCCAGTGGCTACACCTTC.